This entry lists 5 T cell receptor beta chains sequenced from one sample in a study of CD8 T cells in cerebrospinal fluid in Alzheimer's disease (dated by TCRdb to the early 2020s). Libraries were prepared through 10x single-cell sequencing. Sequenced on a NextSeq 550. TCRdb reprocessed the sequencing reads and holds a single record per CDR3 protein sequence, with no DNA. For this sample, the table gives 1,000 or so distinct CDR3 sequences. More than 7% of the sample is held by the ten biggest clonotypes. The source material was cerebrospinal fluid. The receptors come from a human donor with Alzheimer's disease.

Judged by frequency, this clonotype is medium-sized. V is TRBV2 and J is TRBJ2-2; TCRdb lists TRBD1, though no DNA is available to test this call. Germline loops: CDR1 SNHLY, CDR2 FYNNEI. The CDR3 is 15 amino acids. CDR3 sequence: CASRVDWGGTGELFF.

This clonotype registers medium-sized (0.01 to 0.1%) by frequency. The rearrangement joins TRBV7-9 to TRBJ2-3; TCRdb lists TRBD1, though no DNA is available to test this call. Germline CDR1 and CDR2: SEHNR and FQNEAQ (reference sequence). CDR3 length equals 15 residues. The CDR3 here is CASSFRGVGTDTQYF.

This clonotype registers large by frequency. The V and J genes are TRBV2 and TRBJ1-1; TCRdb outputs TRBD1, but without DNA this stays unchecked. The CDR3 loop spans 13 amino acids. Per germline, CDR1 SNHLY and CDR2 FYNNEI. The CDR3 reads CASSEEGGGQAFF. The full variable domain, its missing parts supplied by reference TRBV2 and TRBJ1-1, is EPEVTQTPSHQVTQMGQEVILRCVPISNHLYFYWYRQILGQKVEFLVSFYNNEISEKSEIFDDQFSVERPDGSNFTLKIRSTKLEDSAMYFCASSEEGGGQAFFGQGTRLTVV.

According to its frequency, this clonotype is medium-sized. V gene TRBV6-2 or TRBV6-3 combines with J gene TRBJ2-3; no DNA is available, so the TRBD2 call from TCRdb remains unchecked. The CDR3 has 15 residues. Germline V gives CDR1 MNHEY, CDR2 SVGEGT. CDR3: CASSPAWATSVAQYF.

This clonotype is identified as medium-sized from frequency. This chain uses TRBV6-1 with TRBJ2-7. Germline V CDR1 and CDR2: MNHNS, SASEGT. The CDR3 is 15 amino acids. This chain's CDR3 is CASSEGGTIFYEQYF.